This is a list of T cell receptor beta chains from one sample in a study of blood T cell repertoires in COVID-19. The assay was immunoSEQ multiplex PCR, and TCRdb's table has in-frame clones only and misses some. This sample has 250,000 to 300,000 clones, with about 86% found just once. Material: peripheral blood. These receptors were taken from an older woman with active or convalescent COVID-19. CDR3s include the opening cysteine and the closing phenylalanine or tryptophan. D genes are given only for firm matches. Size values are once, few and many counts, or a class for expanded clones, and some rows have none.

clone_size j_call d_call v_call cdr3_nt cdr3_aa
- TRBJ1-2 - TRBV19 TGTGCCAGTAGTATCGGGGGTATTAACTATGGCTACACCTTC CASSIGGINYGYTF
- TRBJ2-1 TRBD2 TRBV3-1/TRBV3-2 TGTGCCAGCAGCCCGAGGAGGACTAGCTCTAGTCCTGAGCAGTTCTTC CASSPRRTSSSPEQFF
- TRBJ2-5 - TRBV23-1 TGCGCCAGCAGAAGACAGGAGCCTTGGGAGACCCAGTACTTC CASRRQEPWETQYF
few TRBJ1-1 - TRBV19 TGTGCGTCGCGTAGGTCGGAGGACACTGAAGCTTTCTTT CASRRSEDTEAFF
- TRBJ1-6 TRBD1 TRBV3-1/TRBV3-2 TGTGCCAGCAGCAGAGGGGGACAGGGCAATTCACCCCTCCACTTT CASSRGGQGNSPLHF
- TRBJ1-3 - TRBV11-2 TGTGCCAGCTCTCGAGCAGGATCTGGAAACACCATATATTTT CASSRAGSGNTIYF
- TRBJ1-1 TRBD1 TRBV7-2 TGTGCCAGCAGCGGGATGGGACAGGTGGTTGAAGCTTTCTTT CASSGMGQVVEAFF
- TRBJ2-1 TRBD1 TRBV6-5 TGTGCCAGCACGTCAGGGGGCGAGGATGAGCAGTTCTTC CASTSGGEDEQFF
- TRBJ2-3 TRBD2 TRBV18 TGTGCCAGCTCACGCAGGACTAGCGGGGGGGGAGATACGCAGTATTTT CASSRRTSGGGDTQYF
- TRBJ1-2 - TRBV11-2 TGTGCCAGCAGCTCCCTTCAGTCCCTGACAGGTTACTATGGCTACACCTTC CASSSLQSLTGYYGYTF
- TRBJ2-7 - TRBV5-6 TGTGCCAGCAGCTTGAGGGGCCCTTCGGACGAGCAGTACTTC CASSLRGPSDEQYF
few TRBJ2-1 TRBD1 TRBV6-5 TGTGCCAGCAGTTATAACAGGGGAACTTACAATGAGCAGTTCTTC CASSYNRGTYNEQFF
- TRBJ2-7 TRBD1 TRBV3-1/TRBV3-2 TGTGCCAGCAGCCGGGGACAGGGTTATTCCTACGAGCAGTACTTC CASSRGQGYSYEQYF
- TRBJ1-1 - TRBV7-8 TGTGCCAGCAGCTTTGGAGAGAACACTGAAGCTTTCTTT CASSFGENTEAFF
- TRBJ2-2 - TRBV11-2 TGTGCCAGCAGCTTAGGGCAGGCGAACACCGGGGAGCTGTTTTTT CASSLGQANTGELFF
- TRBJ2-7 TRBD1 TRBV27 TGTGCCAGCAGTTTATCGCGACAGGGCCCCTACGAGCAGTACTTC CASSLSRQGPYEQYF
- TRBJ2-1 TRBD2 TRBV5-1 TGCGCCAGCAGCTTGGCCTTTGCGGGGGGAGACAATGAGCAGTTCTTC CASSLAFAGGDNEQFF
- TRBJ2-7 - TRBV7-9 TGTGCCAGCAGCTTAGAGGGGGGGTCCTACGAGCAGTACTTC CASSLEGGSYEQYF
- TRBJ2-1 - TRBV7-3 TGTGCCAGCAGCTTAGCCGTCAGGGAGGATGAGCAGTTCTTC CASSLAVREDEQFF
- TRBJ2-1 - TRBV7-3 TGTGCCAGCAGCTTACCTAGCAACAATGAGCAGTTCTTC CASSLPSNNEQFF
- TRBJ1-1 - TRBV10-1 TGCGCCAGCAGTGAGTCGTGGCGGGACACTGAAGCTTTCTTT CASSESWRDTEAFF
- TRBJ1-2 - TRBV6-5 TGTGCCAGCAGCAGGACTCCTAACTATGGCTACACCTTC CASSRTPNYGYTF
- TRBJ2-7 - TRBV3-1/TRBV3-2 TGTGCCAGCAGCCAAGCCACTAACACCTACGAGCAGTACTTC CASSQATNTYEQYF
- TRBJ2-1 - TRBV2 TGTGCCAGCAGTGAGAAATCGGACAGGTTAGTAGGAGGGGAGCAGTTCTTC CASSEKSDRLVGGEQFF
- TRBJ1-1 - TRBV5-1 TGCGCCAGCAGCTTGGTAATGAACACTGAAGCTTTCTTT CASSLVMNTEAFF
- TRBJ2-7 TRBD1 TRBV6-5 TGTGCCAGCAGTTACATGGGACAGGAATACTTC CASSYMGQEYF
- TRBJ1-2 - TRBV30 TGTGCCTGGAGTTTGAGGCTCGGCTACACCTTC CAWSLRLGYTF
- TRBJ2-5 TRBD2 TRBV7-2 TGTGCCAGCAGCTCTATACTAGCGGTAGAGACCCAGTACTTC CASSSILAVETQYF
- TRBJ1-2 - TRBV4-2 TGTGCCAGCAGCCAAGGCGAGGGCAGCGCCTATGGCTACACCTTC CASSQGEGSAYGYTF
few TRBJ1-1 - TRBV7-9 TGTGCCAGCAGCCCGCTTGAGGACCGGTGGGAGGACACTGAAGCTTTCTTT CASSPLEDRWEDTEAFF
- TRBJ1-2 TRBD1 TRBV2 TGTGCCAGCAGTGAAAGGAGGGGGCCGATGGGCTACACCTTC CASSERRGPMGYTF
- TRBJ1-1 - TRBV5-1 TGCGCCAGCAGCTTGACAGGACCTTCTGAAGCTTTCTTT CASSLTGPSEAFF
- TRBJ2-7 - TRBV5-4 TGTGCCAGCAGCCGGGACTCGAGGAGCTACGAGCAGTACTTC CASSRDSRSYEQYF
few TRBJ2-7 TRBD2 TRBV7-7 TGTGCTAGCAGCTCCCGGACTAGCCCCTATTACGAGCAGTACTTC CASSSRTSPYYEQYF
- TRBJ2-3 TRBD2 TRBV7-2 TGTGCCAGCAGCTTAAAGGTAGCGGGGGGCCGAGATACGCAGTATTTT CASSLKVAGGRDTQYF
- TRBJ1-3 TRBD1 TRBV25-1 TGTGCCAGCAGTGACCCGGGACAGGGAAACACCATATATTTT CASSDPGQGNTIYF
once TRBJ2-1 - TRBV18 TGTGCCAGCTCACCAACGCGGGGGCAGCAGTTCTTC CASSPTRGQQFF
- TRBJ2-2 - TRBV30 TGTGCCTGTCCAGGGGATACCCACACCGGGGAGCTGTTTTTT CACPGDTHTGELFF
- TRBJ2-7 - TRBV2 TGTGCCAGCAGCGGACTCCAAGACAGGACGGGGGGGCAGTACTTC CASSGLQDRTGGQYF
few TRBJ1-1 - TRBV5-1 TGCGCCAGCAGCTTGGGGGGGACACAGAACACTGAAGCTTTCTTT CASSLGGTQNTEAFF
- TRBJ2-7 TRBD1 TRBV18 TGTGCCAGCTCACCCCCGATGGCGGACAGGGCCTACTTC CASSPPMADRAYF
- TRBJ2-7 TRBD2 TRBV3-1/TRBV3-2 TGTGCCAGCAGCCCCTCTCGCGGGGGGGCTGTGGAGCAGTACTTC CASSPSRGGAVEQYF
- TRBJ2-6 TRBD2 TRBV5-4 TGTGCCAGCAGCGCGGGGGGGCAGGGTGCCTCTGGGGCCAACGTCCTGACTTTC CASSAGGQGASGANVLTF
- TRBJ2-1 TRBD2 TRBV7-3 TGTGCCAGCAGCCGACTAGCGGGGGGATACAATGAGCAGTTCTTC CASSRLAGGYNEQFF
- TRBJ2-3 TRBD2 TRBV28 TGTGCCAGCAGTGCGCCGGGGGGGGGCACAGATACGCAGTATTTT CASSAPGGGTDTQYF
- TRBJ1-6 - TRBV19 TGTGCCAGTAGCGACCGGGAGAGGGGTAATTCACCCCTCCACTTT CASSDRERGNSPLHF